These 11 T cell receptor beta chains share one sample of origin, sequenced in a study of T cell changes during pregnancy in multiple sclerosis. Clones were sequenced by immunoSEQ multiplex PCR, and TCRdb holds only the in-frame ones, with some missing. The data show 70,000 to 100,000 clones, about 93% seen once. Sequencing used peripheral blood, obtained in the first trimester of pregnancy. The receptors stem from a female donor with multiple sclerosis, enrolled in a pregnancy study.

The V gene is TRBV6-5, the J gene TRBJ1-6, with no clear D. Trimming removed 2 bases from V and 7 bases from J, with 6 bases in between. The CDR3 has 13 amino acids. Germline CDR1 is MNHEY and CDR2 is SVGAGI. CDR3 amino acids: CASSYKQNSPLHF. DNA for the CDR3: TGTGCCAGCAGTTACAAACAGAATTCACCCCTCCACTTT.

The chain employs TRBV4-3 and TRBJ1-3, with unresolved D. Trimming took off 1 base at V and 4 bases at J, with 11 bases between the two ends. From germline, CDR1 is LGHNA and CDR2 YSLEER. The CDR3 sequence is 15 residues long. CDR3 in amino acids: CASSQAGGSGNTIYF. CDR3 DNA sequence: TGCGCCAGCAGCCAAGCCGGAGGTTCGGGAAACACCATATATTTT.

The rearrangement links TRBV6-1 to TRBJ2-7; tentative D call: TRBD1 (5 bases). Looked up from germline, CDR1 is MNHNS and CDR2 is SASEGT. The V end lost 4 bases, the J end lost 1 base, and 8 bases lay between the germline ends. This CDR3 contains 13 residues. Written as DNA, the CDR3 is TGTGCCAGCAGTGCAGGGTTTTCCTACGAGCAGTACTTC. It encodes CASSAGFSYEQYF.

Only one count was recorded for this clone. V usage is TRBV27 and J usage is TRBJ1-1; D is perhaps TRBD1 (6 bases). CDR3 length: 13 residues. In germline, CDR1 is MNHEY, CDR2 SMNVEV (reference sequence). V lost 3 bases to trimming and J lost 4 bases, with 9 bases between them. The CDR3 spells CASSFQGRTEAFF. In nucleotides, the CDR3 is TGTGCCAGCAGTTTTCAGGGGCGCACTGAAGCTTTCTTT.

This clone was observed a single time. The gene calls are TRBV9 and TRBJ2-1; D is uncertain. The CDR3 has 14 amino acids. The V end lost 6 bases, the J end lost 0 bases, and 10 bases lay between the germline ends. Germline loops: CDR1 SGDLS, CDR2 YYNGEE. The CDR3 DNA sequence: TGTGCCAGCAACGGCGGTAGCTCCTACAATGAGCAGTTCTTC. Encoded protein: CASNGGSSYNEQFF.

V gene TRBV28 combines with J gene TRBJ2-7; 9 bases fit TRBD2. Germline assignment: CDR1 MDHEN and CDR2 SYDVKM. The V segment lost 1 base and the J segment 4 bases; nucleotides outside the gene matches: 5. The CDR3 runs 15 residues. The CDR3 loop reads CASSLLASGKYEQYF. The CDR3 coding sequence is TGTGCCAGCAGTTTATTGGCTAGCGGGAAATACGAGCAGTACTTC. The whole variable domain, remainder taken from reference TRBV28 and TRBJ2-7, is DVKVTQSSRYLVKRTGEKVFLECVQDMDHENMFWYRQDPGLGLRLIYFSYDVKMKEKGDIPEGYSVSREKKERFSLILESASTNQTSMYLCASSLLASGKYEQYFGPGTRLTVT.

The rearrangement joins TRBV5-5 to TRBJ1-5, with a weak D call TRBD1 (6 bases). Germline CDR1 SGHKS, CDR2 YYEKEE (reference sequence). The V and J ends lost 5 bases and 0 bases respectively, with 12 bases between them. This CDR3 spans 15 amino acids. CDR3: CASSSSDSSNQPQHF. In DNA, the CDR3 is TGTGCCAGCAGTTCCTCGGACAGTAGCAATCAGCCCCAGCATTTT.

This sequence joins TRBV11-2 and TRBJ1-2; perhaps TRBD1 as D (5 bases). Germline lookup yields CDR1 SGHAT and CDR2 FQNNGV. Trimming shortened V by 6 bases and J by 4 bases, and 27 bases separated the two germline ends. This CDR3 is 18 amino acids long. This chain's CDR3 is CASRSSGAMLVGVYGYTF. For the CDR3, the DNA is TGTGCCAGCAGGTCCAGCGGGGCAATGCTAGTTGGGGTCTATGGCTACACCTTC.

The gene calls are TRBV11-2 and TRBJ2-3; TRBD2 matches at 14 bases. Unmatched junction bases numbered 2, after V lost 0 bases and J lost 3 bases. This CDR3 contains 17 residues. CDR1 SGHAT and CDR2 FQNNGV come from the germline V gene. CDR3 loop: CASSLERLAGGTDTQYF. The CDR3 DNA follows: TGTGCCAGCAGCTTAGAAAGACTAGCGGGAGGGACAGATACGCAGTATTTT.

V is TRBV9 and J is TRBJ2-5; 7 bases are shared with TRBD1. Germline V lookup: CDR1 SGDLS, CDR2 YYNGEE. The CDR3 runs 15 residues. With V trimmed by 4 bases and J by 2 bases, 8 bases remained unmatched. The CDR3 loop is CASSSFRDSQETQYF. The CDR3 DNA is TGTGCCAGCAGCTCCTTCCGGGACAGTCAAGAGACCCAGTACTTC.

This chain links TRBV7-6 with TRBJ2-1, with D maybe TRBD2 (6 bases). The CDR3 is made up of 13 amino acids. Between the trimmed V and J ends, which lost 5 bases and 4 bases, there was a span of 9 bases. Germline-derived CDR1 and CDR2 are SGHVS and FNYEAQ. In DNA form, the CDR3 reads TGTGCCAGCAGCCCGACTAGTTACAATGAGCAGTTCTTC. Its protein product is CASSPTSYNEQFF.